This T cell receptor (beta chain) emerged from a study of OX40 agonist ivuxolimab in advanced cancers. The overall study: Three partial responders included one hepatocellular carcinoma patient and two cutaneous melanoma patients.

TCRdb's table, derived via immunoSEQ multiplex PCR, lists solely in-frame clones and lacks some. The data contain more than 65,000 clones, about 79% of them singletons. Overall study results and limits: Clonal expansion from baseline to week 6 occurred in both CD4+ and CD8+ T cells. With doses of 0.1-3.0 mg/kg, partial responders showed among the lowest clonal expansion.

Germline loops: CDR1 SGDLS, CDR2 YYNGEE. With 4 bases removed from V and 1 base from J, the gap between germline ends came to 12 bases. The CDR3 runs to 14 residues. This clone was seen a few times. Its specificity is not known. The chain joins TRBV9 to TRBJ2-7; D not resolved. This TCR was recovered from an adult with an advanced solid tumor such as melanoma, head and neck, liver or kidney cancer. The sequenced sample was CD4+ or CD8+ T cells sorted from blood, obtained in a trial of the OX40 agonist ivuxolimab. The CDR3 here is CASSPRGRSYEQYF. As DNA, the CDR3 is TGTGCCAGCAGCCCAAGAGGCCGGTCCTACGAGCAGTACTTC.